A single sample is the source of the 8 T cell receptor beta chains below, sequenced in a study of shared clonotypes between healthy human individuals. Repertoires were generated with immunoSEQ multiplex PCR, while TCRdb's copy carries only in-frame clones and drops some. The repertoire holds around 2,000,000 clones, with roughly 91% as singletons. Cells designated naive CD8 were CD45RO-negative and were positively selected for CCR7, with terminally differentiated effector memory CD45RA+ cells excluded. Sequenced material: naive CD8+ T cells from PBMCs. The receptors were sampled from a man aged 18 to 35 in good health. Some clones in this sample may be carry-over from other donors' samples.

This clone was observed once. The rearrangement links TRBV4-1 to TRBJ2-3, with D uncertain. Germline-derived CDR1 and CDR2 are MGHRA and YSYEKL. V lost 0 bases to trimming and J lost 2 bases, with 9 bases between them. The CDR3 sequence is 15 residues long. The CDR3 region has the DNA TGCGCCAGCAGCCAAGAAGGACCCACCACAGATACGCAGTATTTT. It specifies CASSQEGPTTDTQYF.

V and J are TRBV6-5 and TRBJ2-1, with D perhaps being TRBD1 or TRBD2 (5 bases each). Trimming took off 8 bases at V and 0 bases at J, with 11 bases between the two ends. Germline loops: CDR1 MNHEY, CDR2 SVGAGI. This CDR3 has 14 amino acids. In nucleotides, the CDR3 is TGTGCCAGCGGACGGGGCAGCTCCTACAATGAGCAGTTCTTC. Protein sequence: CASGRGSSYNEQFF.

This rearrangement joins TRBV11-1 to TRBJ2-7; maybe TRBD2 (5 bases). The CDR3 is 13 residues long. Looked up from germline, CDR1 is SGHAT and CDR2 is FQDESV (reference sequence). V gave up 1 base and J gave up 7 bases, with 11 bases separating them. The CDR3 is CASSLGIEREQYF. In DNA form, the CDR3 reads TGTGCCAGCAGCTTAGGGATCGAGCGGGAGCAGTACTTC.

V gene TRBV23-1 combines with J gene TRBJ2-7; D gene uncertain. TRBV23-1 is reported as an ORF; its role is uncertain. The CDR3 totals 11 residues. Trimming shortened V by 3 bases and J by 2 bases, and 2 bases separated the two germline ends. The CDR3 DNA reads TGCGCCAGCAGTCAGCCCTACGAGCAGTACTTC. It yields the protein CASSQPYEQYF.

As for this clone: The same CDR3 is also encoded by other DNA sequences in this sample. The chain has TRBV6-5 and TRBJ2-1, with a tentative D call TRBD1 (6 bases). Deletions cut 3 bases from V and 5 bases from J, with 11 bases between. This CDR3 has 14 residues. Per the germline V gene, CDR1 is MNHEY and CDR2 is SVGAGI. The CDR3 here is CASSYQGQNNEQFF. The DNA for the CDR3 is TGTGCCAGCAGTTATCAAGGACAGAACAATGAGCAGTTCTTC.

The chain has TRBV27 and TRBJ2-1; tentatively, D is TRBD2 (6 bases). V lost 5 bases and J lost 2, with 16 bases in between. The germline V gene encodes CDR1 MNHEY and CDR2 SMNVEV (reference sequence). CDR3 length: 16 residues. CDR3 coding DNA: TGTGCCAGCAGTCCTCAAGGGACTGGACCCTACAATGAGCAGTTCTTC. Translated, it gives CASSPQGTGPYNEQFF.

CDR3 residues: CASSFPQGGGTEAFF. CDR3 nucleotide sequence: TGTGCCAGCAGTTTCCCCCAGGGCGGGGGCACTGAAGCTTTCTTT. The chain joins TRBV28 to TRBJ1-1; D might be TRBD1 (5 bases). The germline V gene has CDR1 MDHEN and CDR2 SYDVKM. V was clipped by 3 bases and J by 4 bases, with 15 bases between them. The CDR3 consists of 15 residues. Complete variable domain (other parts from reference TRBV28 and TRBJ1-1): DVKVTQSSRYLVKRTGEKVFLECVQDMDHENMFWYRQDPGLGLRLIYFSYDVKMKEKGDIPEGYSVSREKKERFSLILESASTNQTSMYLCASSFPQGGGTEAFFGQGTRLTVV.

This clone was counted once. This CDR3 reads CASSDLRQANTEAFF. DNA of the CDR3: TGTGCCAGCAGTGATTTGCGTCAGGCGAACACTGAAGCTTTCTTT. The V gene is TRBV6-1, the J gene TRBJ1-1; D uncertain. The germline gives CDR1 MNHNS, CDR2 SASEGT. This CDR3 spans 15 amino acids. The V and J ends lost 3 bases and 1 base respectively, with 12 bases between them.